This T cell receptor (beta chain) was captured in a study of cytomegalovirus exposure and HLA in healthy donors. Nominally healthy donors provided the samples, though records likely missed some immune exposures. Primers for the PCR totalled 60 Vbeta and 13 Jbeta. Sequencing was performed with immunoSEQ multiplex PCR; in TCRdb, only in-frame clones are kept and a portion is missing. The data hold 80,000 to 90,000 clones, with more than 80% observed a single time. CDR1 and CDR2 (germline): SGHKS, YYEKEE (reference sequence). The V end lost 0 bases, the J end lost 2 bases, and 15 bases lay between the germline ends. The CDR3 spans 17 residues. The study's findings and limits: The study designated roughly 160 TCR beta chains cytomegalovirus-associated. Rarity held for most TCR sequences, but there were some public TCRs that occurred in many donors. Researchers left out some V segments, among them TRBV6-2 and TRBV6-3, as indistinguishable.

A word on this clone: Its antigen is still unknown.

Sequenced sample: PBMCs. The J gene is TRBJ1-5, the V gene TRBV5-5; D is perhaps TRBD1 (5 bases). This clonotype originated in a woman aged 25 to 39 in good health and CMV-seronegative. The CDR3 region is CASSLAHGGLGNQPQHF. The CDR3 DNA sequence: TGTGCCAGCAGCTTGGCTCACGGGGGGTTGGGCAATCAGCCCCAGCATTTT.